A selection of T cell receptor beta chains follows, all from one sample in a study of T-cell reconstitution after alpha-beta-depleted transplantation in children. MiXCR was run by TCRdb on the PCR reads, yielding one entry per CDR3 protein. This repertoire shows hundreds of thousands of distinct CDR3 sequences, roughly 14% found once; its top ten account for 0.65% to 0.9%. The material sequenced was PBMCs, taken before TCRalphabeta/CD19-depleted stem cell transplant. These receptors came from a girl aged 2-10 years with congenital amegakaryocytic thrombocytopenia, due to receive a stem cell transplant. CDR3s leave out the opening cysteine and the closing phenylalanine or tryptophan. Each record gives: CDR3 length, V gene, J gene, CDR3 protein.

CDR3 length: 13
V gene: TRBV7-2
J gene: TRBJ2-7
CDR3 protein: ASRHIRDGFYEQY

CDR3 length: 12
V gene: TRBV12-3/TRBV12-4
J gene: TRBJ2-6
CDR3 protein: ASRGFSGANVLT

CDR3 length: 16
V gene: TRBV10-3
J gene: TRBJ1-4
CDR3 protein: AISDAFGTGGFNEKLF

CDR3 length: 13
V gene: TRBV6-5
J gene: TRBJ2-3
CDR3 protein: ASSYSVDFTDTQY

CDR3 length: 11
V gene: TRBV7-9
J gene: TRBJ2-7
CDR3 protein: ASSLPMVDEQY

CDR3 length: 14
V gene: TRBV20-1
J gene: TRBJ2-1
CDR3 protein: SAKGLAGGPFNEQF

CDR3 length: 14
V gene: TRBV3-1
J gene: TRBJ2-1
CDR3 protein: ASRSGEPSSYNEQF

CDR3 length: 12
V gene: TRBV20-1
J gene: TRBJ2-1
CDR3 protein: SARVQAGVLEQF

CDR3 length: 11
V gene: TRBV12-3/TRBV12-4
J gene: TRBJ2-7
CDR3 protein: ASRLTGTYEQY

CDR3 length: 13
V gene: TRBV7-2
J gene: TRBJ2-3
CDR3 protein: ASSLEVTSADTQY

CDR3 length: 11
V gene: TRBV20-1
J gene: TRBJ2-1
CDR3 protein: SANPGGGGEQF

CDR3 length: 12
V gene: TRBV25-1
J gene: TRBJ2-2
CDR3 protein: ASSEPANTGELF

CDR3 length: 12
V gene: TRBV5-1
J gene: TRBJ2-4
CDR3 protein: ASSLSENKNIQY

CDR3 length: 12
V gene: TRBV7-9
J gene: TRBJ1-2
CDR3 protein: ASSFAWGNYGYT

CDR3 length: 12
V gene: TRBV20-1
J gene: TRBJ2-7
CDR3 protein: SAHRTGGTYEQY

CDR3 length: 14
V gene: TRBV14
J gene: TRBJ2-1
CDR3 protein: ASSPAPGLPHNEQF

CDR3 length: 17
V gene: TRBV20-1
J gene: TRBJ2-7
CDR3 protein: SASHVENSGRPGGYEQY

CDR3 length: 12
V gene: TRBV5-1
J gene: TRBJ2-2
CDR3 protein: ASSLLAAARELF

CDR3 length: 11
V gene: TRBV29-1
J gene: TRBJ2-2
CDR3 protein: SVVPSDTGELF

CDR3 length: 11
V gene: TRBV20-1
J gene: TRBJ1-4
CDR3 protein: SAPREANEKLF

CDR3 length: 10
V gene: TRBV4-2
J gene: TRBJ2-1
CDR3 protein: ASSQDWQEQF

CDR3 length: 11
V gene: TRBV7-7
J gene: TRBJ2-1
CDR3 protein: ASSKGTNNEQF

CDR3 length: 9
V gene: TRBV29-1
J gene: TRBJ2-7
CDR3 protein: SVVIGYEQY

CDR3 length: 13
V gene: TRBV7-9
J gene: TRBJ2-1
CDR3 protein: ASSLSLTTHNEQF

CDR3 length: 10
V gene: TRBV7-2
J gene: TRBJ1-1
CDR3 protein: ASSPLDRGAF

CDR3 length: 12
V gene: TRBV5-1
J gene: TRBJ1-2
CDR3 protein: ASSLASRVYGYT

CDR3 length: 11
V gene: TRBV29-1
J gene: TRBJ2-5
CDR3 protein: SVVGLAQETQY

CDR3 length: 13
V gene: TRBV7-3
J gene: TRBJ2-1
CDR3 protein: ASSSRTTHYNEQF

CDR3 length: 10
V gene: TRBV20-1
J gene: TRBJ2-1
CDR3 protein: SARVGYNEQF

CDR3 length: 13
V gene: TRBV12-3/TRBV12-4
J gene: TRBJ1-2
CDR3 protein: ASSFSGQGAWGYT

CDR3 length: 14
V gene: TRBV7-9
J gene: TRBJ2-6
CDR3 protein: ASSLGTLTGANVLT

CDR3 length: 11
V gene: TRBV6-1
J gene: TRBJ1-2
CDR3 protein: ASSQVSGYGYT

CDR3 length: 11
V gene: TRBV27
J gene: TRBJ2-5
CDR3 protein: ASSFGVWETQY

CDR3 length: 11
V gene: TRBV29-1
J gene: TRBJ2-5
CDR3 protein: SSGVSIRETQY

CDR3 length: 14
V gene: TRBV10-3
J gene: TRBJ2-7
CDR3 protein: AISDPFLAEPYEQY